This TCR beta chain is from a study of immune characterization of retroperitoneal liposarcoma. By share, this clonotype counts as medium-sized (0.01 to 0.1%). TCRdb itself ran the PCR reads through MiXCR, one entry per CDR3 protein. The sample includes approximately 9,500 distinct CDR3 sequences, 25% to 30% of them seen just once. The germline CDR1 and CDR2 sequences are SGHTA and FQGNSA. V was cut by 5 bases and J by 4 bases, with 18 bases left in between. The CDR3 covers 17 residues. Sequencing was carried out using tumor tissue. The gene calls are TRBV7-2 and TRBJ2-6, with TRBD1 as a possible D gene (6 bases). The receptor's source is a male donor with retroperitoneal liposarcoma. The CDR3: CASSVTGPLTGANVLTF. In nucleotides, the CDR3 is TGTGCCAGCAGCGTTACAGGGCCACTAACCGGGGCCAACGTCCTGACTTTC.